These 30 T cell receptor beta chains share one sample of origin, sequenced in a study of blood T cell repertoires in COVID-19. Profiling relied on immunoSEQ multiplex PCR, and the TCRdb table lists in-frame clones only, not all of them. The sample records roughly 200,000 clones, approximately 80% being singletons. The source material was peripheral blood. The receptors were gathered from a human donor in a cohort sampled during active COVID-19.

The chain uses TRBV4-2 and TRBJ2-1; TRBD1 matches 9 bases. Per germline, CDR1 LGHNA and CDR2 YNFKEQ. J lost 7 bases, V lost 4 bases, and 8 bases had no gene match. This CDR3 is 15 amino acids long. In DNA, the CDR3 is TGTGCCAGCAGCCCCGGGACAGGGCGAAGAAATGAGCAGTTCTTC. Its translation is CASSPGTGRRNEQFF.

The rearrangement links TRBV18 to TRBJ1-2; 8 bases fit TRBD1. Germline V lookup: CDR1 KGHSH, CDR2 LQKENI. This CDR3 is built from 15 residues. Trimming at V came to 2 bases and at J to 3 bases, leaving 5 bases not matched to a gene. The CDR3 sequence: CASSPGAGGYYGYTF. The CDR3 DNA follows: TGTGCCAGCTCACCAGGGGCAGGGGGCTACTATGGCTACACCTTC.

Turning to this clone: Other nucleotide sequences from this sample produce the same CDR3. The chain combines TRBV15 with TRBJ2-5, with D possibly matching TRBD2 (5 bases). CDR1 and CDR2 (germline): LNHNV, YYDKDF (reference sequence). Trimming removed 1 base from V and 1 base from J, with 7 bases in between. This CDR3 has 14 amino acids. The CDR3 protein is CATSRGLAQETQYF. CDR3 bases: TGTGCCACCAGCAGAGGGCTAGCCCAAGAGACCCAGTACTTC.

The rearrangement uses TRBV5-6 and TRBJ2-5; TRBD1 matches 9 bases. The trim removed 2 bases at V and 6 bases at J, leaving 2 bases unmatched. There are 13 residues in the CDR3. Germline lookup yields CDR1 SGHDT and CDR2 YYEEEE. In nucleotides, the CDR3 is TGTGCCAGCAGCTTACAGGGGGCGAAGACCCAGTACTTC. Amino acid sequence: CASSLQGAKTQYF.

The V gene is TRBV3-1 (or the pseudogene TRBV3-2), the J gene TRBJ2-7; possibly TRBD1 for D (7 bases). Germline V gene lookup returns CDR1 LGHDT and CDR2 YNNKEL (reference sequence). This CDR3 spans 15 amino acids. V lost 4 bases and J lost 4, with 17 bases in between. CDR3 sequence (DNA): TGTGCCAGCAGCCCCCTGCGGGACAGATCTTACGAGCAGTACTTC. Translated: CASSPLRDRSYEQYF.

This clone was observed a single time. The gene calls are TRBV11-2 and TRBJ1-1, with no clear D. The germline V gene encodes CDR1 SGHAT and CDR2 FQNNGV. The CDR3 has 11 residues. Trimming left V 6 bases short and J 8 bases short, with 10 bases between. CDR3 sequence: CASSRGLEAFF. The CDR3 nucleotides are TGTGCCAGCAGTCGAGGATTAGAAGCTTTCTTT. The full variable domain, rest sourced from reference TRBV11-2 and TRBJ1-1, is EAGVAQSPRYKIIEKRQSVAFWCNPISGHATLYWYQQILGQGPKLLIQFQNNGVVDDSQLPKDRFSAERLKGVDSTLKIQPAKLEDSAVYLCASSRGLEAFFGQGTRLTVV.

The chain recombines TRBV6-2 or TRBV6-3 with TRBJ1-5, with a tentative D call TRBD1 (5 bases). The CDR3 runs 19 residues. In germline, CDR1 is MNHEY, CDR2 SVGEGT. Trimming stripped 3 bases from V and 2 bases from J, with 23 bases between. The CDR3 DNA reads as TGTGCCAGCAGTTATGGGGCGTTGCCCTTGAATCATGGCAATCAGCCCCAGCATTTT. Translation gives CASSYGALPLNHGNQPQHF.

This rearrangement joins TRBV7-2 to TRBJ1-1; D is uncertain. The CDR3 is 12 amino acids. V was cut by 2 bases and J by 8 bases, with 9 bases left in between. The germline V gene encodes CDR1 SGHTA and CDR2 FQGNSA. Here the CDR3 reads CASSLFGIEAFF. Written as DNA, the CDR3 is TGTGCCAGCAGCTTATTTGGCATCGAAGCTTTCTTT.

The chain uses TRBV6-2 or TRBV6-3 and TRBJ2-7; 9 nucleotides agree with TRBD2. The V gene's germline CDR1 is MNHEY and CDR2 SVGEGT. The CDR3 contains 17 residues. J was trimmed by 6 bases and V by 6 bases; bases with no gene match: 18. CDR3 loop: CASSRLGLAGASLEQYF. In nucleotides, the CDR3 is TGTGCCAGCAGCCGCCTAGGTTTAGCGGGAGCCTCCCTCGAGCAGTACTTC.

The chain has TRBV7-2 and TRBJ2-7; 9 bases line up with TRBD2. The CDR3 has 15 amino acids. V lost 4 bases to trimming and J lost 3 bases; unmatched junction nucleotides: 7. Germline V gene lookup returns CDR1 SGHTA and CDR2 FQGNSA. The CDR3 DNA reads TGTGCCAGCAGCTCCGGTAGCGGGGGCAACTACGAGCAGTACTTC. The encoded protein is CASSSGSGGNYEQYF. The whole variable domain, remainder taken from reference TRBV7-2 and TRBJ2-7, is GAGVSQSPSNKVTEKGKDVELRCDPISGHTALYWYRQSLGQGLEFLIYFQGNSAPDKSGLPSDRFSAERTGGSVSTLTIQRTQQEDSAVYLCASSSGSGGNYEQYFGPGTRLTVT.

The rearrangement links TRBV19 to TRBJ2-5, with 8 nucleotides matching TRBD2. The CDR3 has 16 amino acids. Trimming took 3 bases from V and 7 from J; bases not matched to a gene: 13. CDR1 and CDR2 from the germline V gene are LNHDA and SQIVND (reference sequence). DNA for the CDR3: TGTGCCAGTAGTATCGCCTCCGGGGGGGCTCAGGGGACCCAGTACTTC. It specifies CASSIASGGAQGTQYF.

The chain uses TRBV7-2 and TRBJ2-5, with TRBD2 identical over 8 bases. Germline V gene sequence: CDR1 SGHTA, CDR2 FQGNSA. Losses at the gene ends were 1 base for V and 5 bases for J; bases not matched to a gene: 9. The CDR3 sequence is 16 residues long. The CDR3 DNA is TGTGCCAGCAGCTTAGGGGCCAGCGGGAGAGGCGAGACCCAGTACTTC. Amino acids: CASSLGASGRGETQYF.

The V and J genes are TRBV18 and TRBJ2-2; 10 bases match TRBD1. With 0 bases clipped from V and 0 bases from J, the junction kept 1 base outside the gene matches. CDR3 length equals 17 residues. The germline V gene has CDR1 KGHSH and CDR2 LQKENI. The CDR3 nucleotides are TGTGCCAGCTCACCACCGGGACAGGGGCCGAACACCGGGGAGCTGTTTTTT. This codes for CASSPPGQGPNTGELFF.

V is TRBV28 and J is TRBJ2-7; D remains ambiguous. This CDR3 has 12 residues. The V end lost 5 bases, the J end lost 0 bases, and 5 bases lay between the germline ends. The germline V gene has CDR1 MDHEN and CDR2 SYDVKM. The CDR3 spells CASSEISYEQYF. Written as DNA, the CDR3 is TGTGCCAGCAGTGAGATCTCCTACGAGCAGTACTTC.

The rearrangement uses TRBV5-4 and TRBJ1-4; the match to TRBD1 covers 8 bases. This CDR3 has 17 amino acids. V shed 4 bases, J shed 4 bases, and the junction held 12 bases outside the gene matches. The germline V gene has CDR1 SGHNT and CDR2 YYREEE (reference sequence). Here the CDR3 reads CASSPWTGREGNEKLFF. CDR3 bases: TGTGCCAGCAGCCCTTGGACAGGGAGGGAGGGTAATGAAAAACTGTTTTTT.

This sequence joins TRBV3-1 (or the pseudogene TRBV3-2) and TRBJ2-5, with 9 bases identical to TRBD2. Germline V lookup: CDR1 LGHDT, CDR2 YNNKEL (reference sequence). This CDR3 is built from 14 residues. V was pared by 6 bases and J by 5 bases, with 7 bases of the junction left unmatched. The CDR3 DNA sequence: TGTGCCAGCAGTCTTAGCGGGAGCCGGGAGACCCAGTACTTC. Translated: CASSLSGSRETQYF.

This clone was seen once. This chain uses TRBV6-5 with TRBJ1-1; TRBD1 matches at 7 bases. Per the germline V gene, CDR1 is MNHEY and CDR2 is SVGAGI. CDR3 length: 13 amino acids. The J segment lost 1 base and the V segment lost 6 bases, leaving 2 bases of the junction unmatched. The CDR3 region is CASRGQTNTEAFF. CDR3 nucleotides: TGTGCCAGCAGGGGACAGACGAACACTGAAGCTTTCTTT.

The chain has TRBV28 and TRBJ1-1, with a weak D call TRBD1 (5 bases). Germline V gene lookup returns CDR1 MDHEN and CDR2 SYDVKM. The V end lost 2 bases, the J end lost 4 bases, and 14 bases lay between the germline ends. This CDR3 is 15 amino acids long. The chain's CDR3 is CASSLGWQGSTEAFF. DNA of the CDR3: TGTGCCAGCAGTTTAGGGTGGCAGGGTAGCACTGAAGCTTTCTTT.

The CDR3 loop reads CASSPSPSYTEAFF. The CDR3 nucleotides read TGTGCCAGCAGCCCCTCCCCGTCGTACACTGAAGCTTTCTTT. This chain joins TRBV14 and TRBJ1-1; D gene unclear. The germline V gene has CDR1 SGHDN and CDR2 FVKESK. CDR3 length: 14 residues. The V end lost 4 bases, the J end lost 3 bases, and 12 bases lay between the germline ends. The whole variable domain, filled in from reference TRBV14 and TRBJ1-1, reads EAGVTQFPSHSVIEKGQTVTLRCDPISGHDNLYWYRRVMGKEIKFLLHFVKESKQDESGMPNNRFLAERTGGTYSTLKVQPAELEDSGVYFCASSPSPSYTEAFFGQGTRLTVV.

J is TRBJ2-7 and V is TRBV10-2; 9 nucleotides align to TRBD2. CDR1 is WSHSY, CDR2 SAAADI, per germline. V shed 7 bases, J shed 4 bases, and the junction held 11 bases outside the gene matches. This CDR3 comprises 15 residues. The CDR3 protein is CASNDLAGPSYEQYF. In DNA, the CDR3 is TGCGCCAGCAACGATCTAGCGGGGCCCTCATACGAGCAGTACTTC.

This clone has only one observation. This chain connects TRBV19 to TRBJ1-5, with D possibly being TRBD1 (6 bases). CDR1 and CDR2 from the germline V gene are LNHDA and SQIVND (reference sequence). The CDR3 totals 15 residues. V lost 2 bases to trimming and J lost 0 bases, with 8 bases between them. CDR3 residues: CASSIQGLSNQPQHF. CDR3 coding DNA: TGTGCCAGTAGTATACAGGGGCTTAGCAATCAGCCCCAGCATTTT.

V and J are TRBV19 and TRBJ2-7; D is ambiguous. V was shortened by 5 bases and J by 1 base, with 12 bases between the two germline ends. The CDR3 has 14 residues. Germline-derived CDR1 and CDR2 are LNHDA and SQIVND (reference sequence). CDR3 in amino acids: CASSPKSLSYEQYF. In nucleotides, the CDR3 is TGTGCCAGTAGTCCCAAATCACTATCCTACGAGCAGTACTTC.

This clone was seen only once. The genes are TRBV3-1 (or the pseudogene TRBV3-2) and TRBJ1-1; D possibly corresponds to TRBD1 (6 bases). Germline V gene data show CDR1 as LGHDT and CDR2 as YNNKEL (reference sequence). V was clipped by 5 bases and J by 3 bases, with 10 bases between them. The CDR3 length is 13 residues. DNA for the CDR3: TGTGCCAGCAGCGGGAGGGGGGACACTGAAGCTTTCTTT. Translation gives CASSGRGDTEAFF.

The chain recombines TRBV9 with TRBJ2-7, with D possibly being TRBD2 (5 bases). V lost 4 bases and J lost 0, with 11 bases in between. The CDR3 loop spans 14 amino acids. Germline values: CDR1 SGDLS, CDR2 YYNGEE. The CDR3 region is CASSPDFSSYEQYF. Here the CDR3 DNA reads TGTGCCAGCAGCCCGGACTTTAGCTCCTACGAGCAGTACTTC. Based on the CDR3 plus reference TRBV9 and TRBJ2-7, the full variable domain is DSGVTQTPKHLITATGQRVTLRCSPRSGDLSVYWYQQSLDQGLQFLIQYYNGEERAKGNILERFSAQQFPDLHSELNLSSLELGDSALYFCASSPDFSSYEQYFGPGTRLTVT.

This sequence joins TRBV6-5 and TRBJ1-5, with D possibly matching TRBD1 (6 bases). Germline V gene sequence: CDR1 MNHEY, CDR2 SVGAGI. V dropped 8 bases and J dropped 7 bases, with 12 bases sitting between them. The CDR3 runs 12 residues. The CDR3 nucleotides read TGTGCCAGCCAGGGGCCAGGGCAGCCCCAGCATTTT. Translated: CASQGPGQPQHF.

This chain's CDR3 is CASSSSSGYNEQFF. CDR3 DNA sequence: TGCGCCAGCAGCTCTTCTAGCGGTTACAATGAGCAGTTCTTC. The chain links TRBV5-1 to TRBJ2-1; 7 bases map to TRBD2. Losses at the gene ends were 3 bases for V and 4 bases for J; bases not matched to a gene: 4. Germline V gene data show CDR1 as SGHRS and CDR2 as YFSETQ. This CDR3 is built from 14 residues.

This chain joins TRBV7-6 and TRBJ2-7; the match to TRBD1 covers 10 bases. Germline lookup yields CDR1 SGHVS and CDR2 FNYEAQ. The CDR3 is made up of 17 amino acids. The junction had 9 bases not matched to a gene; V was cut back by 0 bases and J by 4 bases. Here the CDR3 reads CASSLAITGTGAYEQYF. The CDR3 nucleotides read TGTGCCAGCAGCTTAGCGATTACGGGGACAGGGGCGTACGAGCAGTACTTC.

This clone showed up just a few times. The rearrangement uses TRBV5-4 and TRBJ2-7; 7 positions agree with TRBD1. CDR1 is SGHNT and CDR2 is YYREEE in the germline V gene (reference sequence). The V segment lost 3 bases and the J segment 6 bases; nucleotides outside the gene matches: 6. CDR3 length: 13 residues. The CDR3 region is CASSSTGIGEQYF. Written as DNA, the CDR3 is TGTGCCAGCAGCTCGACAGGGATCGGCGAGCAGTACTTC.

The count of this clone is one. The CDR3 DNA is TGTGCCAGCTCACCACCAGCGGGAGGGCGAAAGGAGACCCAGTACTTC. Translated, it gives CASSPPAGGRKETQYF. This chain links TRBV18 with TRBJ2-5; 10 positions match TRBD2. The germline gives CDR1 KGHSH, CDR2 LQKENI. The CDR3 is made up of 16 amino acids. V dropped 0 bases and J dropped 5; count of bases not matched to a gene: 6.

The chain couples TRBV29-1 to TRBJ1-1; D unresolved. Looked up from germline, CDR1 is SQVTM and CDR2 is ANQGSEA. V was cut by 6 bases and J by 0 bases, with 14 bases left in between. There are 14 residues in the CDR3. The CDR3 region has the DNA TGCAGCGTCGCCTTTAGAATGTTGAACACTGAAGCTTTCTTT. It codes for CSVAFRMLNTEAFF.